These 18 T cell receptor beta chains originate from one sample sequenced in a study of metastatic and nonmetastatic thyroid tumors. No patient had received any treatment before thyroid surgery. TCRdb re-analyzed the PCR reads using MiXCR. The sample contains some 41,000 clones, 3% to 3.5% of which appear only once. The sequencing sample was made of blood. Receptors were obtained from a female donor with papillary thyroid cancer or a benign thyroid nodule (not recorded which). Some clones in this sample may be carry-over from other donors' samples.

The sample holds a few counts of this clone. The rearrangement uses TRBV15 and TRBJ2-2; D unresolved. Germline lookup yields CDR1 LNHNV and CDR2 YYDKDF (reference sequence). Deletions cut 0 bases from V and 7 bases from J, with 6 bases between. This CDR3 has 13 residues. The CDR3 DNA follows: TGTGCCACCAGCAGAGATTACGGCGGGGAGCTGTTTTTT. Translated: CATSRDYGGELFF.

This clone has at least ten counts. The chain couples TRBV20-1 to TRBJ2-5, with TRBD2 matching 8 bases. Germline V lookup: CDR1 DFQATT, CDR2 SNEGSKA (reference sequence). The CDR3 runs 15 residues. V was clipped by 3 bases and J by 2 bases; unmatched bases: 8. This CDR3 reads CSASGPSGGQETQYF. The DNA of the CDR3 is TGCAGTGCTAGCGGGCCGAGCGGGGGACAAGAGACCCAGTACTTC.

V gene TRBV12-3 or TRBV12-4 combines with J gene TRBJ2-3; D not resolved. The length of the CDR3 is 14 residues. The germline V and J ends were trimmed by 4 bases and 0 bases, with 8 bases remaining between them. This CDR3 is CASSWTASTDTQYF. DNA of the CDR3: TGTGCCAGCAGTTGGACCGCTAGCACAGATACGCAGTATTTT.

Ten or more counts support this clone. This chain links TRBV27 with TRBJ2-3; TRBD1 or TRBD2 may be the D gene (6 bases each). Between the trimmed V and J ends, which lost 3 bases and 4 bases, there was a span of 11 bases. This CDR3 comprises 14 residues. CDR1 is MNHEY, CDR2 SMNVEV, per germline (reference sequence). CDR3 nucleotides: TGTGCCAGCAGTTTCCTGGGGGGCGCAGATACGCAGTATTTT. Its protein product is CASSFLGGADTQYF.

In this sample, this clone turned up many times. V gene TRBV7-9 combines with J gene TRBJ2-3; perhaps TRBD2 as D (6 bases). The CDR3 is 16 amino acids. Trimming shortened V by 9 bases and J by 4 bases, and 23 bases separated the two germline ends. Germline V gene lookup returns CDR1 SEHNR and CDR2 FQNEAQ (reference sequence). CDR3 coding DNA: TGTGCCAGTGGCCTAATGGGGTCGGGAGCGGCAGATACGCAGTATTTT. Amino acids: CASGLMGSGAADTQYF.

This clone came up many times. The chain links TRBV9 to TRBJ2-1, with TRBD2 as a possible D gene (5 bases). The CDR3 totals 16 residues. The germline V gene encodes CDR1 SGDLS and CDR2 YYNGEE. V lost 1 base and J lost 1, with 12 bases in between. The CDR3 nucleotides are TGTGCCAGCAGCGTAACGGCGGACTGGTCCTACAATGAGCAGTTCTTC. It translates to CASSVTADWSYNEQFF. Variable domain in full (rest from reference TRBV9 and TRBJ2-1): DSGVTQTPKHLITATGQRVTLRCSPRSGDLSVYWYQQSLDQGLQFLIQYYNGEERAKGNILERFSAQQFPDLHSELNLSSLELGDSALYFCASSVTADWSYNEQFFGPGTRLTVL.

This clone was counted ten times or more. V is TRBV28 and J is TRBJ1-2; TRBD1 aligns across 9 bases. The trim removed 4 bases at V and 1 base at J, leaving 1 base unmatched. Per germline, CDR1 MDHEN and CDR2 SYDVKM. CDR3 length equals 14 residues. The CDR3, as DNA: TGTGCCAGCAGTTCGACAGGGGGTAACTATGGCTACACCTTC. It yields the protein CASSSTGGNYGYTF.

The rearrangement links TRBV2 to TRBJ1-6; the match to TRBD1 covers 9 bases. After removal of 7 bases from V and 5 bases from J, the junction contained 6 bases not matched to a gene. Germline CDR1 is SNHLY and CDR2 is FYNNEI. The CDR3 extends over 15 amino acids. The CDR3, as DNA: TGTGCCAGCAATGCCGACAGGGGGAATAATTCACCCCTCCACTTT. Its translation: CASNADRGNNSPLHF.

V is TRBV12-3 or TRBV12-4 and J is TRBJ1-1; 9 bases are shared with TRBD1. The ends lost 9 bases at V and 6 bases at J; junction bases unmatched: 5. CDR3 length equals 12 residues. Written as DNA, the CDR3 is TGTGCCAGTACAGGGGGCGGCGCTGAAGCTTTCTTT. Residues: CASTGGGAEAFF.

The chain is built from TRBV3-1 and TRBJ2-3; D gene unclear. The CDR3 totals 13 residues. Germline V lookup: CDR1 LGHDT, CDR2 YNNKEL (reference sequence). The V and J ends lost 1 base and 7 bases respectively, with 9 bases between them. In DNA, the CDR3 is TGTGCCAGCAGCCAAGGTAATCTAAATACGCAGTATTTT. It yields the protein CASSQGNLNTQYF.

Only a few counts were recorded for this clone. The rearrangement joins TRBV20-1 to TRBJ2-1; 8 nucleotides line up with TRBD2. The CDR3 length is 15 residues. Germline V lookup: CDR1 DFQATT, CDR2 SNEGSKA (reference sequence). The V segment lost 0 bases and the J segment 5 bases; nucleotides outside the gene matches: 6. CDR3 amino acids: CSARDTGGRDNEQFF. Here the CDR3 DNA reads TGCAGTGCTAGAGATACGGGGGGGCGGGACAATGAGCAGTTCTTC.

This clone has ten or more counts. Other DNA sequences in this sample translate to the same CDR3. The chain links TRBV4-2 to TRBJ1-1, with D perhaps matching TRBD1 (6 bases). V gave up 0 bases and J gave up 5 bases, with 16 bases separating them. CDR1 and CDR2 (germline): LGHNA, YNFKEQ. There are 16 residues in the CDR3. The CDR3 here is CASSQEWGAAGTEAFF. In DNA form, the CDR3 reads TGTGCCAGCAGCCAAGAGTGGGGGGCTGCGGGAACTGAAGCTTTCTTT.

In its sample, this clone ranks as medium-sized. This chain connects TRBV19 to TRBJ2-7, with D perhaps TRBD1 (5 bases). Germline assignment: CDR1 LNHDA and CDR2 SQIVND (reference sequence). Trimming shortened V by 5 bases and J by 2 bases, and 19 bases separated the two germline ends. CDR3 length: 16 amino acids. In DNA form, the CDR3 reads TGTGCCAGTAGTGCACACAGGCCACCCCTCCCCTACGAGCAGTACTTC. It codes for CASSAHRPPLPYEQYF. Supplemented by reference TRBV19 and TRBJ2-7, the full variable domain reads DGGITQSPKYLFRKEGQNVTLSCEQNLNHDAMYWYRQDPGQGLRLIYYSQIVNDFQKGDIAEGYSVSREKKESFPLTVTSAQKNPTAFYLCASSAHRPPLPYEQYFGPGTRLTVT.

Many counts were recorded for this clone. V and J are TRBV6-1 and TRBJ2-7; D is possibly TRBD1 or TRBD2 (5 bases each). The CDR3 is 14 residues long. Trimming pared 3 bases from V and 0 bases from J, leaving 9 bases between. From germline, CDR1 is MNHNS and CDR2 SASEGT. In DNA, the CDR3 is TGTGCCAGCAGTGACGCAGGGAGCTCCTACGAGCAGTACTTC. Translating gives CASSDAGSSYEQYF.

This rearrangement joins TRBV7-3 to TRBJ2-5; the match to TRBD2 covers 11 bases. The germline gives CDR1 SGHTA, CDR2 FQGTGA. The CDR3 is 15 residues long. With 4 bases clipped from V and 1 base from J, the junction kept 2 bases outside the gene matches. The CDR3 coding sequence is TGTGCCAGCAGCTCGGGACTAGCGGTCCAAGAGACCCAGTACTTC. This gives the protein CASSSGLAVQETQYF.

This clone has ten or more counts. This chain joins TRBV9 and TRBJ2-3; 7 nucleotides agree with TRBD2. Germline V gives CDR1 SGDLS, CDR2 YYNGEE. The CDR3 spans 16 residues. V was pared by 3 bases and J by 4 bases, with 11 bases of the junction left unmatched. CDR3: CASSASLAVEADTQYF. CDR3 nucleotide sequence: TGTGCCAGCAGCGCCTCCCTAGCGGTGGAGGCAGATACGCAGTATTTT. Looking up the rest from reference TRBV9 and TRBJ2-3 gives the full variable domain: DSGVTQTPKHLITATGQRVTLRCSPRSGDLSVYWYQQSLDQGLQFLIQYYNGEERAKGNILERFSAQQFPDLHSELNLSSLELGDSALYFCASSASLAVEADTQYFGPGTRLTVL.

There are many counts of this clone. The V and J genes are TRBV5-5 and TRBJ2-1; D is perhaps TRBD2 (5 bases). From germline, CDR1 is SGHKS and CDR2 YYEKEE (reference sequence). This CDR3 region has 16 residues. V was clipped by 0 bases and J by 0 bases, with 10 bases between them. The CDR3 here is CASSLGTGSSYNEQFF. CDR3 bases: TGTGCCAGCAGCTTGGGGACTGGCTCCTCCTACAATGAGCAGTTCTTC.

In this sample, this clone turned up many times. This sequence joins TRBV30 and TRBJ2-7, with D possibly TRBD1 on 6 matching bases. The CDR3 consists of 17 residues. V shed 2 bases and J shed 1 base, with 21 bases lying between them. Germline lookup yields CDR1 GTSNPN and CDR2 SVGIG (reference sequence). The CDR3 region is CAWSSGVLGLRSYEQYF. The CDR3 DNA reads as TGTGCCTGGAGTTCAGGGGTCCTAGGCCTGCGTTCCTACGAGCAGTACTTC.